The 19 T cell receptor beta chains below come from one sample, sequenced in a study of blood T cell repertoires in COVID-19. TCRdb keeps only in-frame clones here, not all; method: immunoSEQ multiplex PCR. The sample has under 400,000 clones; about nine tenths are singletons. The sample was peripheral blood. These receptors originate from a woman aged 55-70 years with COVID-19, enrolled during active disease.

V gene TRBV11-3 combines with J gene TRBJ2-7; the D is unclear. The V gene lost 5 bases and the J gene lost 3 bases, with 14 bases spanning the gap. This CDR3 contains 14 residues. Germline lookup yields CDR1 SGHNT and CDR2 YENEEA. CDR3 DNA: TGTGCCAGCAGCCCCAACCCACTCGGCTACGAGCAGTACTTC. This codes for CASSPNPLGYEQYF.

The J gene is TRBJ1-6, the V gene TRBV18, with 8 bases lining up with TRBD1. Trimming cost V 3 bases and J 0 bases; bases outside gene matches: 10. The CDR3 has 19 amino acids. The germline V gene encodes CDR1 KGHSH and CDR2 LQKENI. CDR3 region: CASSPDRELSSSYNSPLHF. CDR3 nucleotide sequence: TGTGCCAGCTCACCGGACAGGGAGCTCTCAAGCTCCTATAATTCACCCCTCCACTTT.

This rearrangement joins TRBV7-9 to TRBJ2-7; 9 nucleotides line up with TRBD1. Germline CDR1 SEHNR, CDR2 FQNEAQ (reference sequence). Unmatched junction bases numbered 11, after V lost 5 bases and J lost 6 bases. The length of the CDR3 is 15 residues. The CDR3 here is CASSPTGTGFREQYF. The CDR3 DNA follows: TGTGCCAGCAGCCCTACCGGGACAGGGTTTCGCGAGCAGTACTTC.

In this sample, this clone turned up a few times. CDR3 nucleotides: TGCGCCAGCAGCTTGAATCAGGGGGGCTCCTACGAGCAGTACTTC. Amino acid sequence: CASSLNQGGSYEQYF. The chain is built from TRBV5-1 and TRBJ2-7; tentative D call: TRBD1 (7 bases). This CDR3 contains 15 residues. V shed 1 base and J shed 0 bases, with 11 bases lying between them. Germline CDR1 reads SGHRS; CDR2 reads YFSETQ.

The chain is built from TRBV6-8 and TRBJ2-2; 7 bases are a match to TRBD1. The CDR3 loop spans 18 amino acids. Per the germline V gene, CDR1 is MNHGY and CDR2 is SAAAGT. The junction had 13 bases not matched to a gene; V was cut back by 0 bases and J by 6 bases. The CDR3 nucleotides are TGTGCCAGCAGTTACTCGACAGATCGTGACAGGGAGCCCGGGGAGCTGTTTTTT. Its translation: CASSYSTDRDREPGELFF.

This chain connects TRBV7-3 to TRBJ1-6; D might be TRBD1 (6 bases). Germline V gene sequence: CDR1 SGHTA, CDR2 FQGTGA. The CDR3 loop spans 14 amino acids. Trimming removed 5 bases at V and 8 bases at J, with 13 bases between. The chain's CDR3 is CASSPAPGDSPLHF. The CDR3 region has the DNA TGTGCCAGCAGCCCGGCCCCAGGGGATTCACCCCTCCACTTT.

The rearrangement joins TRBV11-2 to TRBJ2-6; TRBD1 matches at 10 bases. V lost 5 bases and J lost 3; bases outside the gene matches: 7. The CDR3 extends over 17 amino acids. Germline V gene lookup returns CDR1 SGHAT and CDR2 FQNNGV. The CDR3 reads CASSPGTGEFGANVLTF. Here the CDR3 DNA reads TGTGCCAGCAGCCCCGGGACAGGGGAGTTTGGGGCCAACGTCCTGACTTTC.

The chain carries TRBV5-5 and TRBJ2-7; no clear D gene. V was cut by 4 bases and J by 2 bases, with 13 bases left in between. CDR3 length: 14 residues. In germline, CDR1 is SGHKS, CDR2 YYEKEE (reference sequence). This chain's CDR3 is CASSRRSDTYEQYF. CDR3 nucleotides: TGTGCCAGCAGCCGCAGGTCCGACACCTACGAGCAGTACTTC.

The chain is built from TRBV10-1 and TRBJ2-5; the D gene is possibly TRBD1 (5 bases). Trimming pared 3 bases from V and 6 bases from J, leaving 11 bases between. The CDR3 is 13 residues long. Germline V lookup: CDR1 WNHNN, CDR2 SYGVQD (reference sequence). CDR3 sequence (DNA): TGCGCCAGCAGTGAAAACGCAGGGAAGACCCAGTACTTC. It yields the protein CASSENAGKTQYF.

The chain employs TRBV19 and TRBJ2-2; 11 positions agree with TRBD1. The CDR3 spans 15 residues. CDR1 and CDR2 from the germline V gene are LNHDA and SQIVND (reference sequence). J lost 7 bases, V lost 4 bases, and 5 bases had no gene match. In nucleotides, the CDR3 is TGTGCCAGTAGTACGGACAGGGGGCTACTCGGGGAGCTGTTTTTT. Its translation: CASSTDRGLLGELFF.

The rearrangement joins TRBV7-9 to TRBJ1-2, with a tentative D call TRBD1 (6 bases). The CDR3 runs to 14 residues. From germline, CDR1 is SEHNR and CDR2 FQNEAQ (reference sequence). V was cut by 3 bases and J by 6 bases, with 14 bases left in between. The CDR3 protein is CASSFETGTDGYTF. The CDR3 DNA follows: TGTGCCAGCAGCTTTGAAACAGGGACGGATGGCTACACCTTC.

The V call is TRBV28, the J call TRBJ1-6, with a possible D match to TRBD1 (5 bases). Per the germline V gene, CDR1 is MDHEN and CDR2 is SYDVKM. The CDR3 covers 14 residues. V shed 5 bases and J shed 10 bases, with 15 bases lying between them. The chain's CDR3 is CASSGGGFRSPLHF. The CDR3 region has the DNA TGTGCCAGCAGTGGGGGGGGGTTCCGGTCACCCCTCCACTTT.

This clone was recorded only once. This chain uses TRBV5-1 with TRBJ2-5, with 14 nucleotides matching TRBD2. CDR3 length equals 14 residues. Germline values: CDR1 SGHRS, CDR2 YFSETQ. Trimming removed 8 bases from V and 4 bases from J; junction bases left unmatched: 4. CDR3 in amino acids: CASQTSGGAETQYF. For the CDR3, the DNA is TGCGCCAGTCAGACTAGCGGGGGGGCAGAGACCCAGTACTTC.

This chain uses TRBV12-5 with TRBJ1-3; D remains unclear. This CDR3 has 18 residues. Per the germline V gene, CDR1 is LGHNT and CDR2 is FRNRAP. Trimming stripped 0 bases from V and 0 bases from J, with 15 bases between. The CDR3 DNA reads TGTGCTAGTGGTTTGGTAACGGGTTCGACTCTCTCTGGAAACACCATATATTTT. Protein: CASGLVTGSTLSGNTIYF.

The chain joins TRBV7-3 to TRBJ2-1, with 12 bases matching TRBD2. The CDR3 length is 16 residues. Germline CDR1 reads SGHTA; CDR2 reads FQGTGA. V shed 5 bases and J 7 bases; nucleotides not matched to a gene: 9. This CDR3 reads CASSAIPSGGANEQFF. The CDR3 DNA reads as TGTGCCAGCAGCGCCATCCCTAGCGGGGGGGCAAATGAGCAGTTCTTC.

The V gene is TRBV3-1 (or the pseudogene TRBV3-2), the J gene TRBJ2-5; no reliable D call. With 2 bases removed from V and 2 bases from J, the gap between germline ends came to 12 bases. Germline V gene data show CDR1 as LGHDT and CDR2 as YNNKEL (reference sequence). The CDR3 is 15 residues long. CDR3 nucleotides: TGTGCCAGCAGCCAATCAATGGGCCCGCAAGAGACCCAGTACTTC. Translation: CASSQSMGPQETQYF.

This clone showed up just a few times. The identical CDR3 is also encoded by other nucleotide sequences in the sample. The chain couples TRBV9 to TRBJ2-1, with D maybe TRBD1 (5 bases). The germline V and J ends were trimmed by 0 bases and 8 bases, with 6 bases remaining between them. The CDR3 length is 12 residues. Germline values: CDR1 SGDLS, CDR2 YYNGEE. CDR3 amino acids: CASSVVGDEQFF. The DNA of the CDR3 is TGTGCCAGCAGCGTAGTAGGGGATGAGCAGTTCTTC.

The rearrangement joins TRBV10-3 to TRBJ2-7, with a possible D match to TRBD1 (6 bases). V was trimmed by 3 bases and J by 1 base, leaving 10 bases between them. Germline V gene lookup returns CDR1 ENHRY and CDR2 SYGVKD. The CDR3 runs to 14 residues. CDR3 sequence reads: CAISDERGSYEQYF. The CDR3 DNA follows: TGTGCCATCAGTGACGAGAGGGGGTCCTACGAGCAGTACTTC.

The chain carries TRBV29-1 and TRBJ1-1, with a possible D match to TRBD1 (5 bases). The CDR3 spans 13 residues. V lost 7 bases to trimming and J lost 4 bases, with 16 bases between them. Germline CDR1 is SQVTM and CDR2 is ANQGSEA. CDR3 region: CSARGGGSTEAFF. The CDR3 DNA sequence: TGCAGCGCGCGCGGCGGGGGTAGCACTGAAGCTTTCTTT.